Sequencing of this T cell receptor (beta chain) was carried out in a study of blood T cell repertoires in COVID-19. Whole-study context: Sites across the United States, Italy and Spain contributed samples from acute and convalescent COVID-19. PBMCs, B-cell-depleted T cells, or T cells provided the cDNA or gDNA that made up the material.

Profiling relied on immunoSEQ multiplex PCR, and the TCRdb table lists in-frame clones only, not all of them. Here the sample spans a few hundred thousand clones, more than 75% being singletons. V lost 5 bases, J lost 3 bases, and 14 bases lay in between. Germline CDR1 and CDR2: SQVTM and ANQGSEA. The CDR3 runs 14 residues. This TCR was recovered from a middle-aged man who had recovered from COVID-19. Source material: PBMCs or T cells enriched from blood (not recorded which). The J gene is TRBJ2-1, the V gene TRBV29-1, with a weak D call TRBD2 (5 bases). DNA of the CDR3: TGCAGCGTTTGGGGTGGAGGTTTCTACAATGAGCAGTTCTTC. This gives the protein CSVWGGGFYNEQFF.